A single T cell receptor (beta chain) is shown here with its context. The antigen remains unidentified. cDNA prepared by RNA extraction and subsequent reverse transcription served as the template for sequencing. The assay was immunoSEQ multiplex PCR, and TCRdb's table has in-frame clones only and misses some. The data contain fewer than 100,000 clones, 70% to 85% of them seen just once; the ten biggest clones take up around 16%. This specimen belongs to a study of CD8+ T cells in alopecia areata. Study-wide points: Resident alphabeta T-cell populations of normal skin are likewise subject to sequencing in scalp samples. How baseline CD8+ expansion relates to response remains uncertain (there was one nonresponder). Significant decreases in scalp clonality and expanded CD8+ clones followed tofacitinib treatment.

CDR1 and CDR2 (germline): SGHDT, YYEEEE. Trimming pared 4 bases from V and 0 bases from J, leaving 11 bases between. This CDR3 has 14 amino acids. The treatment: oral pan-JAK inhibitor, 5-10 mg twice daily. V is TRBV5-6 and J is TRBJ2-7, with D tentatively TRBD1 (6 bases). This specimen was CD8+ T cells sorted from blood, taken at week 44, from a patient treated with tofacitinib. The source of this sequence is a human donor with alopecia areata. DNA of the CDR3: TGTGCCAGCAGCCCCAGGGGAAGCTCCTACGAGCAGTACTTC. Amino acids: CASSPRGSSYEQYF.